This is a list of T cell receptor beta chains from one sample in a study of T cell responses to AZD1222 COVID-19 vaccine. Data came from immunoSEQ multiplex PCR; TCRdb stores just in-frame clones and leaves some out. The table lists some 120,000 clones, less than 90% of them singletons. The material sequenced was peripheral blood, taken on day 0 of AZD1222 vaccination. All receptors come from an adult in good health. Both conserved end residues are part of each CDR3. Each record gives: J gene, V gene, clone size, CDR3 length, D gene, CDR3 protein, CDR3 DNA. A D gene is named only where the DNA matches it firmly. Some rows have no size entry. The others give once, few or many, or a class for an expanded clone.

>TRBJ2-1|TRBV18|NA|16|TRBD2
CASSPRLAGASDEQFF
TGTGCCAGCTCACCTAGACTAGCGGGAGCGTCCGATGAGCAGTTCTTC
>TRBJ1-5|TRBV6-1|NA|16|TRBD1
CASSETGVAGNQPQHF
TGTGCCAGCAGTGAAACAGGGGTGGCTGGCAATCAGCCCCAGCATTTT
>TRBJ1-2|TRBV7-9|NA|17|NA
CASSRIPVGGRNYGYTF
TGTGCCAGCAGCCGCATCCCTGTCGGGGGGAGGAACTATGGCTACACCTTC
>TRBJ1-2|TRBV14|NA|15|NA
CASSQDLEDIYGYTF
TGTGCCAGCAGCCAAGATCTCGAGGATATCTATGGCTACACCTTC
>TRBJ2-7|TRBV5-1|few|13|NA
CASSLGTDYEQYF
TGCGCCAGCAGCTTGGGGACAGATTACGAGCAGTACTTC
>TRBJ1-6|TRBV5-1|NA|14|NA
CASSLGTNNSPLHF
TGCGCCAGCAGCTTGGGCACAAATAATTCACCCCTCCACTTT
>TRBJ1-1|TRBV5-1|NA|13|NA
CASSPGVITEAFF
TGCGCCAGCAGCCCGGGGGTGATCACTGAAGCTTTCTTT
>TRBJ2-7|TRBV27|NA|15|TRBD1
CASRGQGASSYEQYF
TGTGCCAGCAGAGGACAGGGGGCCTCGTCCTACGAGCAGTACTTC
>TRBJ1-3|TRBV5-4|NA|16|NA
CASSLGAGAPGNTIYF
TGTGCCAGCAGCTTAGGTGCGGGGGCACCGGGAAACACCATATATTTT
>TRBJ1-5|TRBV4-1|NA|15|NA
CASSQEGRSNQPQHF
TGCGCCAGCAGCCAAGAGGGCCGTAGCAATCAGCCCCAGCATTTT
>TRBJ2-2|TRBV19|once|15|NA
CASSLRGVDTGELFF
TGTGCCAGTAGTCTACGCGGGGTAGACACCGGGGAGCTGTTTTTT
>TRBJ1-5|TRBV6-2/TRBV6-3|NA|14|TRBD1
CASSSGQGAQPQHF
TGTGCCAGCAGCTCAGGACAGGGGGCGCAGCCCCAGCATTTT
>TRBJ1-2|TRBV27|NA|12|NA
CASSFAGDGYTF
TGTGCCAGCAGTTTCGCAGGGGATGGCTACACCTTC
>TRBJ1-5|TRBV24-1|NA|18|TRBD1
CATSDGDRGLGGNQPQHF
TGTGCCACCAGTGATGGGGACAGGGGTTTAGGCGGCAATCAGCCCCAGCATTTT
>TRBJ2-7|TRBV18|NA|15|TRBD2
CASSPAIAGEHEQYF
TGTGCCAGCTCACCAGCAATAGCGGGAGAACACGAGCAGTACTTC
>TRBJ1-6|TRBV7-9|NA|13|NA
CASSSEYNSPLHF
TGTGCCAGCAGCTCCGAGTATAATTCACCCCTCCACTTT
>TRBJ2-5|TRBV6-5|NA|14|NA
CASSYSAKQETQYF
TGTGCCAGCAGTTACTCGGCCAAGCAAGAGACCCAGTACTTC
>TRBJ1-6|TRBV6-5|NA|14|TRBD1
CASSYGDRASPLHF
TGTGCCAGCAGTTACGGAGACAGGGCTTCACCCCTCCACTTT
>TRBJ2-1|TRBV5-5|NA|15|NA
CASSLGLLGVNEQFF
TGTGCCAGCAGCTTAGGACTGTTGGGGGTCAATGAGCAGTTCTTC
>TRBJ2-5|TRBV6-6|NA|14|TRBD1
CASSYGQGQETQYF
TGTGCCAGCAGTTACGGACAGGGCCAAGAGACCCAGTACTTC
>TRBJ2-3|TRBV2|NA|14|NA
CAAQAGLITDTQYF
TGTGCCGCCCAGGCAGGACTAATCACAGATACGCAGTATTTT
>TRBJ2-1|TRBV9|NA|15|TRBD1
CASSVQGAASSEQFF
TGTGCCAGCAGCGTTCAGGGGGCAGCTAGTAGTGAGCAGTTCTTC
>TRBJ1-1|TRBV12-3/TRBV12-4|NA|13|NA
CASSSTGPTEAFF
TGTGCCAGCAGTTCTACAGGGCCCACTGAAGCTTTCTTT
>TRBJ1-1|TRBV11-2|NA|14|NA
CASSFWTANTEAFF
TGTGCCAGCAGCTTTTGGACAGCGAACACTGAAGCTTTCTTT
>TRBJ1-4|TRBV3-1/TRBV3-2|NA|16|NA
CASSHDQWQGNEKLFF
TGTGCCAGCAGCCATGACCAATGGCAGGGAAACGAAAAACTGTTTTTT
>TRBJ2-3|TRBV18|NA|13|TRBD1
CASSGQYTDTQYF
TGTGCCAGCTCGGGACAGTACACAGATACGCAGTATTTT
>TRBJ1-1|TRBV16|NA|14|NA
CASSQSPGNTEAFF
TGTGCCAGCAGCCAATCCCCGGGGAACACTGAAGCTTTCTTT
>TRBJ1-6|TRBV9|NA|15|TRBD1
CASSSTDRDNSPLHF
TGTGCCAGCAGCTCTACCGACAGGGATAATTCACCCCTCCACTTT
>TRBJ2-5|TRBV30|NA|12|NA
CAWTSATETQYF
TGTGCCTGGACTAGCGCCACAGAGACCCAGTACTTC
>TRBJ2-6|TRBV9|NA|18|TRBD1
CASSVVIGGVGGANVLTF
TGTGCCAGCAGCGTAGTGATAGGGGGCGTTGGTGGGGCCAACGTCCTGACTTTC
>TRBJ1-2|TRBV21-1|NA|15|NA
CASELGDPRFYGYTF
TGTGCCAGCGAACTGGGGGACCCCCGGTTCTATGGCTACACCTTC
>TRBJ1-1|TRBV29-1|few|15|TRBD1
CSVEGEQGAHTEAFF
TGCAGCGTTGAAGGTGAACAGGGGGCGCACACTGAAGCTTTCTTT
>TRBJ1-5|TRBV21-1|NA|17|NA
CASSKDLGQGCNQPQHF
TGTGCCAGCAGCAAAGATCTGGGACAGGGTTGCAATCAGCCCCAGCATTTT
>TRBJ2-6|TRBV6-2/TRBV6-3|NA|17|NA
CASSQPGTPSGANVLTF
TGTGCCAGCAGCCAACCCGGGACTCCCTCTGGGGCCAACGTCCTGACTTTC
>TRBJ2-7|TRBV5-6|few|13|NA
CASSLGQNYEQYF
TGTGCCAGCAGCTTGGGACAGAACTACGAGCAGTACTTC
>TRBJ1-5|TRBV5-5|NA|19|NA
CASSPEPSPWEDSNQPQHF
TGTGCCAGCAGCCCAGAGCCCAGCCCTTGGGAGGATAGCAATCAGCCCCAGCATTTT
>TRBJ2-1|TRBV6-2/TRBV6-3|NA|15|TRBD2
CASSYRTSGINEQFF
TGTGCCAGCAGTTACAGAACTAGCGGGATAAATGAGCAGTTCTTC
>TRBJ2-2|TRBV29-1|NA|14|NA
CSARGPANTGELFF
TGCAGCGCCCGAGGGCCAGCGAACACCGGGGAGCTGTTTTTT
>TRBJ2-7|TRBV29-1|NA|12|NA
CSVELNDYEQYF
TGCAGCGTTGAACTAAATGACTACGAGCAGTACTTC
>TRBJ2-7|TRBV4-3|few|15|TRBD2
CASSQGLAGTYEQYF
TGCGCCAGCAGCCAAGGTTTAGCGGGCACCTACGAGCAGTACTTC
>TRBJ1-2|TRBV20-1|NA|11|NA
CIAPGARGYTF
TGCATCGCCCCGGGGGCGCGTGGCTACACCTTC
>TRBJ2-1|TRBV7-2|NA|14|TRBD1
CASSFRQGNNEQFF
TGTGCCAGCAGCTTCCGACAGGGTAACAATGAGCAGTTCTTC
>TRBJ1-5|TRBV15|NA|14|NA
CATSRDSSWQPQHF
TGTGCCACCAGCAGAGATAGTTCGTGGCAGCCCCAGCATTTT
>TRBJ2-7|TRBV3-1/TRBV3-2|NA|11|NA
CASSWSYEQYF
TGTGCCAGCAGCTGGTCCTACGAGCAGTACTTC
>TRBJ1-1|TRBV7-9|NA|13|NA
CASGTSINTEAFF
TGTGCCAGCGGGACCAGCATAAACACTGAAGCTTTCTTT
>TRBJ1-6|TRBV5-1|NA|15|NA
CASSLSGIPYSPLHF
TGCGCCAGCAGCTTGTCAGGGATCCCTTATTCACCCCTCCACTTT
>TRBJ1-5|TRBV7-6|NA|15|TRBD1
CASSLVQGGNQPQHF
TGTGCCAGCAGCTTAGTGCAGGGGGGGAATCAGCCCCAGCATTTT
>TRBJ2-5|TRBV12-5|NA|16|NA
CASGLAPSVGRETQYF
TGTGCTAGTGGTTTGGCCCCATCGGTAGGGCGAGAGACCCAGTACTTC
>TRBJ2-7|TRBV6-2/TRBV6-3|NA|12|TRBD2
CASSTGGFEQYF
TGTGCCAGCAGTACGGGGGGTTTCGAGCAGTACTTC
>TRBJ2-4|TRBV5-1|NA|13|NA
CASSPLGAGIQYF
TGCGCCAGCAGCCCCCTGGGCGCGGGCATTCAGTACTTC